Reported below is one T cell receptor beta chain. Its binding antigen is unknown. Base quality data are lacking; no much larger clone is found one base away. The data belong to a study of blood T cell repertoires in COVID-19 (dated by TCRdb to 2020 to 2022). Notes on the research overall: Samples from collaborators originated in the United States, Italy and Spain and spanned both the acute and convalescent phases of COVID-19. Where available, HLA class I and class II types were taken from metadata supplied by the sample provider and were not determined by assay-based typing. Deeply sampled blood TCRbeta repertoires from subjects exposed to, actively infected with, or recovered from COVID-19 were included in the dataset. Nearly every sample came with metadata listing a de-identified subject ID, COVID-19 status, age in years and sex. The prospective study material was composed of cDNA or gDNA derived from T cells, B-cell-depleted T cells, or PBMCs. Samples were obtained from the ongoing ImmuneRACE study (first 160 participants) and from about 1,300 subjects provided by 6 global collaborators. A freely available public database, intended as a resource for researchers studying the immune response to SARS-CoV-2, is where the repertoires were released.

CDR1 and CDR2 were assigned from the germline V gene as SGHTA and FQGNSA. The junction shows trimming of 5 bases on V and 0 bases on J, and the gene matches do not reach 4 bases of it. Measured from the cysteine to the phenylalanine, the CDR3 is 16 residues long. The kept DNA is CDR3 alone, 48 bases in frame from the first base. TCRbeta CDR3 regions were amplified from genomic DNA by means of the immunoSEQ Assay, a bias-controlled multiplex PCR. The study's processing was this. Within the assay, amplification of reference gene primers was used to estimate how many nucleated cells each sample contained. To quantify the absolute abundance of each unique TCRbeta CDR3 rearrangement, sequence reads were collapsed and filtered. For each sample, productive Simpson clonality was calculated by taking the square root of Simpson's diversity index across productive rearrangements. TCRdb stores this immuneACCESS table with in-frame sequences only. Part of the clones is absent; in the studies checked, under half of the shortfall reflects unresolved V genes, and no reason is known for the rest. V and J calls plus clone size are reproduced from that table; the DNA served to infer D and trimming. The sample table shows some 530,000 clones, and roughly nine tenths are seen once. Together, the top ten hold approximately 8% of the sample.

The study at large found these results: How much clinical and demographic metadata was included differed by source and by participant, and the metadata was provided uncurated.

Participants in the prospective study were aged about 18 to 100 years, lived in 24 United States geographic areas, and enrolled through a virtual design. To assign participants to cohorts, the prospective study relied on clinical history that participants themselves reported in a screening survey and a study questionnaire. ImmuneRACE Cohort 3 recovered participants were defined by two consecutive negative NP/OP PCR tests, healthcare professional clearance, or symptom resolution. Each participant in the prospective study had whole blood, serum and a nasopharyngeal or oropharyngeal swab collected by mobile phlebotomists. Participants in the prospective study had the option to provide additional blood draws and questionnaires over an approximately 2-month period. Prospective study blood samples were shipped either frozen or at room temperature before DNA extraction.

The specimen sequenced was PBMCs or T cells enriched from blood (not recorded which). This receptor was taken from an older woman who had recovered from COVID-19. The rearranged segments are TRBV7-2 and TRBJ2-4; 10 middle bases align to TRBD2. The DNA sequence reads TGTGCCAGCAGCATTAGCGGGGGGATAGCCAAAAACATTCAGTACTTC. It is translated as CASSISGGIAKNIQYF.